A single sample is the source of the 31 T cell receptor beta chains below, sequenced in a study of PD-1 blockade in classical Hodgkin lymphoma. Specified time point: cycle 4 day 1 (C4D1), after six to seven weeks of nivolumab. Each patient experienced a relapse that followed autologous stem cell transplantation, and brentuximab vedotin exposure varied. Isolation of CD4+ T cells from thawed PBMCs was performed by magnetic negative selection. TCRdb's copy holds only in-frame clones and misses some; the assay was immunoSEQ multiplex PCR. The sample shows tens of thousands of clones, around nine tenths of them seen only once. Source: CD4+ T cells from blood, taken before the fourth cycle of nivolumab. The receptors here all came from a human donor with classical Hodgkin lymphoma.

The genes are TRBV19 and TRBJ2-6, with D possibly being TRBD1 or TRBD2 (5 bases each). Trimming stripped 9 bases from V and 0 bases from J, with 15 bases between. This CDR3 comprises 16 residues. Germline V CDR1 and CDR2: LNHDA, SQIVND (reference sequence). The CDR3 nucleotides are TGTGCCAGCCAGAGGGACGGAAACTCTGGGGCCAACGTCCTGACTTTC. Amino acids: CASQRDGNSGANVLTF.

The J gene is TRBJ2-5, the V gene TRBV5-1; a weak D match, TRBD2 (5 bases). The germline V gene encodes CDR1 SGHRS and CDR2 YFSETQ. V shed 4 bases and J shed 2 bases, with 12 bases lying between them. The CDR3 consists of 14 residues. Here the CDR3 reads CASSTPGEQETQYF. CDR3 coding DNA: TGCGCCAGCAGCACCCCCGGGGAACAAGAGACCCAGTACTTC.

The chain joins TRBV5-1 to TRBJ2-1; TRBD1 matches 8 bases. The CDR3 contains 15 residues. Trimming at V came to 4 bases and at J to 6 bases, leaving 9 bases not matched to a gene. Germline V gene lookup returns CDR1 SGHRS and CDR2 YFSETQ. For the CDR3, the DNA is TGCGCCAGCAGCCCAGCAGGGGGCAGAAGCAATGAGCAGTTCTTC. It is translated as CASSPAGGRSNEQFF.

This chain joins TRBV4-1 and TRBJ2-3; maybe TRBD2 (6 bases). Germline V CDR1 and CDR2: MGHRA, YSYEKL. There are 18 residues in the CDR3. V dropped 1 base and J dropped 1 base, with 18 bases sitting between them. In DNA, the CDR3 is TGCGCCAGCAGCCAAGGTCTAGCGACTGGAGTCGGCACAGATACGCAGTATTTT. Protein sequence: CASSQGLATGVGTDTQYF.

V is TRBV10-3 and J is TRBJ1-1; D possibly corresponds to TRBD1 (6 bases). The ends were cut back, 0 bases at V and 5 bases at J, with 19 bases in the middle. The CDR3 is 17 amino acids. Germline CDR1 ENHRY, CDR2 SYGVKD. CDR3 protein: CAISESIWEGGDTEAFF. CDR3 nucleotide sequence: TGTGCCATCAGTGAGTCCATATGGGAGGGGGGTGATACTGAAGCTTTCTTT.

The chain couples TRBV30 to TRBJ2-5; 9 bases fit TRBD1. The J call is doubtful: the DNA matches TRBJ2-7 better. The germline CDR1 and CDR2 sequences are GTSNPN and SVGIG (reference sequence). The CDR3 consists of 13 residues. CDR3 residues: CAWSGDRVYEQYF. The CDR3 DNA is TGTGCCTGGAGCGGGGACAGGGTCTACGAGCAGTACTTC.

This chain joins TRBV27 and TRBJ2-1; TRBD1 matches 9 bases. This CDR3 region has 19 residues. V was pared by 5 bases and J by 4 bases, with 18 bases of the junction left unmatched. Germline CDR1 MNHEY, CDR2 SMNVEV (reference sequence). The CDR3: CASSPRIATPGQGYNEQFF. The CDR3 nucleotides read TGTGCCAGCAGTCCTCGAATAGCCACCCCGGGACAGGGTTACAATGAGCAGTTCTTC.

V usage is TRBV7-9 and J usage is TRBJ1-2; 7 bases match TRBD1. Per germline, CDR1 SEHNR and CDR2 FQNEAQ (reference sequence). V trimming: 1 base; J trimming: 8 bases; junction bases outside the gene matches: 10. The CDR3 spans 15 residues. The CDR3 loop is CASSLGGQVVAGYTF. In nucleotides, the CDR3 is TGTGCCAGCAGCTTAGGCGGACAGGTGGTAGCGGGCTACACCTTC.

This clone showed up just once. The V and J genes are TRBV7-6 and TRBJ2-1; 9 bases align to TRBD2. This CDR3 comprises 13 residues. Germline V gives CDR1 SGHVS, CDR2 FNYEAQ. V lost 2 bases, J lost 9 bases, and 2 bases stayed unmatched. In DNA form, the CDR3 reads TGTGCCAGCAGCTTACGGCGGGAGGGTGAGCAGTTCTTC. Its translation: CASSLRREGEQFF.

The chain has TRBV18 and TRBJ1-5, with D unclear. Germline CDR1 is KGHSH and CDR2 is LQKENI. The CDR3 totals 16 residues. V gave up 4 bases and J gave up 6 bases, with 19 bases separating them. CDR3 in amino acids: CASSRSIDKGSQPQHF. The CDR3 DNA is TGTGCCAGCTCACGTAGCATCGACAAGGGCAGTCAGCCCCAGCATTTT.

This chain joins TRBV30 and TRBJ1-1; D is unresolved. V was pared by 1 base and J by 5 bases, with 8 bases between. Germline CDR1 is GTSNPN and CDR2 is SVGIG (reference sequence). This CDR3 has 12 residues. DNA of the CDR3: TGTGCCTGGAGTGAGGGAGAAACTGAAGCTTTCTTT. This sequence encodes CAWSEGETEAFF.

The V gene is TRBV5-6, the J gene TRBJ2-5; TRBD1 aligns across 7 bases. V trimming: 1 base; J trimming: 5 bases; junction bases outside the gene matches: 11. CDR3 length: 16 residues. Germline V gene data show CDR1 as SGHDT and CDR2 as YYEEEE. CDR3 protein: CASSLKGDRVLETQYF. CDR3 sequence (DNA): TGTGCCAGCAGCTTGAAGGGGGACAGAGTCTTGGAGACCCAGTACTTC.

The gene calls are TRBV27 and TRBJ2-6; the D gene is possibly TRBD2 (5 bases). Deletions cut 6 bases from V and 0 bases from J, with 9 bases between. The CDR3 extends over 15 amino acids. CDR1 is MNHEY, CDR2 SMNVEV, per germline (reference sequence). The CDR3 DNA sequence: TGTGCCAGCAGAGCCCGGGGCTCTGGGGCCAACGTCCTGACTTTC. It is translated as CASRARGSGANVLTF. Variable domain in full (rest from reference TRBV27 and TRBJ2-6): EAQVTQNPRYLITVTGKKLTVTCSQNMNHEYMSWYRQDPGLGLRQIYYSMNVEVTDKGDVPEGYKVSRKEKRNFPLILESPSPNQTSLYFCASRARGSGANVLTFGAGSRLTVL.

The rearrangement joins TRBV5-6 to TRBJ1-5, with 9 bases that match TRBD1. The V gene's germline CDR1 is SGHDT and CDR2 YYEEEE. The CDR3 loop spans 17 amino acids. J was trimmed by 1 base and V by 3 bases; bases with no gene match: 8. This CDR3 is CASSSVLTGGSNQPQHF. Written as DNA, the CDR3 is TGTGCCAGCAGCTCCGTATTGACAGGGGGGAGCAATCAGCCCCAGCATTTT.

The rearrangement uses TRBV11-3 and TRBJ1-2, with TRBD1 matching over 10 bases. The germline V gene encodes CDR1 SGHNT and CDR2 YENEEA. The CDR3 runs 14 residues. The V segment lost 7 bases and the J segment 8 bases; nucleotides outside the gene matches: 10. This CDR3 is CASTEDRGAVGYTF. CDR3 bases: TGTGCCAGCACCGAGGACAGGGGGGCTGTCGGCTACACCTTC.

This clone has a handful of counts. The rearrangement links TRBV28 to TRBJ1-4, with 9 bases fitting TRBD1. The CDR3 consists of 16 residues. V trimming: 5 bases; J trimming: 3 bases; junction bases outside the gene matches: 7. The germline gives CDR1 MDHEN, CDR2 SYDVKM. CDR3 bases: TGTGCCAGCAGTCTACAGGGGGCGCTTGCTAATGAAAAACTGTTTTTT. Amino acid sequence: CASSLQGALANEKLFF.

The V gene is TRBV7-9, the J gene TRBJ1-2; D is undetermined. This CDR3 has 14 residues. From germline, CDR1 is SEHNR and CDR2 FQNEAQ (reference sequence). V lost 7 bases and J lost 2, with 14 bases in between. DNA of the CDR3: TGTGCCAGCACCTACAGCTTTGCGAACTATGGCTACACCTTC. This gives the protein CASTYSFANYGYTF.

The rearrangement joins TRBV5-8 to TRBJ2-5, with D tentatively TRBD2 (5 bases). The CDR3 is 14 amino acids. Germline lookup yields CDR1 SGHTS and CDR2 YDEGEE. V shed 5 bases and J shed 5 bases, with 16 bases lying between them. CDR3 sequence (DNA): TGTGCCAGCAGGAATACTAGGGCTGGCGAGACCCAGTACTTC. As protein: CASRNTRAGETQYF. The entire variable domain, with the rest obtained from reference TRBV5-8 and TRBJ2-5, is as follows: EAGVTQSPTHLIKTRGQQATLRCSPISGHTSVYWYQQALGLGLQFLLWYDEGEERNRGNFPPRFSGRQFPNYSSELNVNALELEDSALYLCASRNTRAGETQYFGPGTRLLVL.

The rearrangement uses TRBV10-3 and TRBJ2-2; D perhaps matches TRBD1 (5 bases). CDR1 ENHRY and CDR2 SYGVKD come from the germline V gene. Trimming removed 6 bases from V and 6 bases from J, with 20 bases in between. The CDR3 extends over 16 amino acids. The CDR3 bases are TGTGCCATCAGAGGGCAAAGGGGCCCTGGGCCCGGGGAGCTGTTTTTT. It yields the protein CAIRGQRGPGPGELFF.

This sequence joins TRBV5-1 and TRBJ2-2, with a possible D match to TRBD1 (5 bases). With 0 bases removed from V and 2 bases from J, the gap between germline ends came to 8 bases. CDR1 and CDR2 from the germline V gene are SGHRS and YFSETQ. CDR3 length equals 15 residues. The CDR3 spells CASSLGGANTGELFF. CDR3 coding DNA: TGCGCCAGCAGCTTGGGGGGCGCTAACACCGGGGAGCTGTTTTTT.

The CDR3, as DNA: TGTGCCAGCAGTTTACGCGCAAGGTTACAGTTGCGGGGCTACACCTTC. Translating gives CASSLRARLQLRGYTF. J is TRBJ1-2 and V is TRBV28; unclear D gene. Trimming pared 2 bases from V and 8 bases from J, leaving 21 bases between. The V gene's germline CDR1 is MDHEN and CDR2 SYDVKM. This CDR3 comprises 16 residues.

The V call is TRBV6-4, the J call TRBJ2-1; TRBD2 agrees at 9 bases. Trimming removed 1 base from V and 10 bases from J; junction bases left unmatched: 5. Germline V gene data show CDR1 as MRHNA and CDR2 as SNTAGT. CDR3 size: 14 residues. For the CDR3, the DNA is TGTGCCAGCAGTGACTTAGCGGGAGTCCCCGAGCAGTTCTTC. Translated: CASSDLAGVPEQFF.

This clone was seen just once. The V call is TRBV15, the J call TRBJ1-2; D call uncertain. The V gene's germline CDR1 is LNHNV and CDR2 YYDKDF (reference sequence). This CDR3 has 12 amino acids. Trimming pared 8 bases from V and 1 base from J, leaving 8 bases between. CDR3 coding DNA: TGTGCCACCTCGGCCAGTAACTATGGCTACACCTTC. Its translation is CATSASNYGYTF.

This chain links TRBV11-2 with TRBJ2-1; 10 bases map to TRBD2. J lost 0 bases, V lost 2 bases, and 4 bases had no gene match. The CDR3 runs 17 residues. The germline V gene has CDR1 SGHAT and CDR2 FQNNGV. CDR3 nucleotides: TGTGCCAGCAGCTTATTCCTAGCGGGAGCCTCCTACAATGAGCAGTTCTTC. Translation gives CASSLFLAGASYNEQFF.

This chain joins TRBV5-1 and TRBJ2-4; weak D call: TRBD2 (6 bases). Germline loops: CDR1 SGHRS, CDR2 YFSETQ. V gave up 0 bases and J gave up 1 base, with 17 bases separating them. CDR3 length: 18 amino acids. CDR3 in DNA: TGCGCCAGCAGCTTGGACTCGGGGGACCCCTCGGCCAAAAACATTCAGTACTTC. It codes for CASSLDSGDPSAKNIQYF. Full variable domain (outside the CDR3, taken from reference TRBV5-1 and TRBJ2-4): KAGVTQTPRYLIKTRGQQVTLSCSPISGHRSVSWYQQTPGQGLQFLFEYFSETQRNKGNFPGRFSGRQFSNSRSEMNVSTLELGDSALYLCASSLDSGDPSAKNIQYFGAGTRLSVL.

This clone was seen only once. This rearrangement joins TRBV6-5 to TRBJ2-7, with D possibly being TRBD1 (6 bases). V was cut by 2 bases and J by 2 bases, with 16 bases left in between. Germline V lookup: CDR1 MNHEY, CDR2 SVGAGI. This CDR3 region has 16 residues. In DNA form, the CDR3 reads TGTGCCAGCAGTTACGGGCTAGGGGACACCCCCTACGAGCAGTACTTC. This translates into CASSYGLGDTPYEQYF.

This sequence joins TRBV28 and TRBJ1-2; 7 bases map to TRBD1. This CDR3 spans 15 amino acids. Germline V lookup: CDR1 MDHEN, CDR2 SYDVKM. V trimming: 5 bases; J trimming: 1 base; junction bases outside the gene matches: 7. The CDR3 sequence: CASSGGDSHNYGYTF. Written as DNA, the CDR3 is TGTGCCAGCAGTGGTGGGGACAGCCATAACTATGGCTACACCTTC.

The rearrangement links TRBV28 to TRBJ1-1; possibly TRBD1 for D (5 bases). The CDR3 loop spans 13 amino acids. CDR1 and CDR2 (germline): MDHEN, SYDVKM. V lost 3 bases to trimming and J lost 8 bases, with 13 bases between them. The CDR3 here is CASSLGGWGEAFF. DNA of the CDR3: TGTGCCAGCAGTTTGGGGGGTTGGGGGGAAGCTTTCTTT.

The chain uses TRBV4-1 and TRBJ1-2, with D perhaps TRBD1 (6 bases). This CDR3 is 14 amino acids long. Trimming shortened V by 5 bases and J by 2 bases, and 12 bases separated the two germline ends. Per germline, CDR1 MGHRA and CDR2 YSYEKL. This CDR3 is CASSGPGGNYGYTF. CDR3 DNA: TGCGCCAGCAGCGGACCTGGGGGCAACTATGGCTACACCTTC.

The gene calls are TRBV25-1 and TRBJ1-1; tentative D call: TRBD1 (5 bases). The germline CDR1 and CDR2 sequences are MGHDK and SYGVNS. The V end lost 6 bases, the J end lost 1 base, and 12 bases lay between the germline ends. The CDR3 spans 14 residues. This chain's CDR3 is CASRGGGWNTEAFF. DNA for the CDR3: TGTGCCAGCAGAGGTGGGGGTTGGAACACTGAAGCTTTCTTT.

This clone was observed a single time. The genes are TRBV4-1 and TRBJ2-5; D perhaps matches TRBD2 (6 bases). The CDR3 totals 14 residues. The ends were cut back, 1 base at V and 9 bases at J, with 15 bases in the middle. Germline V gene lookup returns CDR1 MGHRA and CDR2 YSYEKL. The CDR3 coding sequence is TGCGCCAGCAGCCAAGCCGGGAGTCAGATGTCCCAGTACTTC. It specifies CASSQAGSQMSQYF.